This T cell receptor (beta chain) appears in the sequencing data of a study of shared clonotypes between healthy human individuals. CDR1 LNHDA and CDR2 SQIVND come from the germline V gene (reference sequence). V was cut by 1 base and J by 7 bases, with 10 bases left in between. This CDR3 comprises 13 residues. Findings and limits, study-wide: Relative to clonotypes present in all four donors, those not shared had lower generation probabilities.

A remark on this clone: The antigen remains unidentified. The same CDR3 is also encoded by other DNA sequences in this sample.

Measured with immunoSEQ multiplex PCR; TCRdb has only the in-frame clones, and not every one. The sample lists a few million clones, around 92% occurring once. The specimen was naive CD4+ T cells from PBMCs. Subset here: CD45RA+ positively selected. This TCR derives from a young man in good health. Some clones in this sample may be carry-over from other donors' samples. The genes are TRBV19 and TRBJ1-1; possibly TRBD1 for D (5 bases). CDR3 DNA sequence: TGTGCCAGTAGTATAGGCAGGGAAGGTGAAGCTTTCTTT. Its protein product is CASSIGREGEAFF.